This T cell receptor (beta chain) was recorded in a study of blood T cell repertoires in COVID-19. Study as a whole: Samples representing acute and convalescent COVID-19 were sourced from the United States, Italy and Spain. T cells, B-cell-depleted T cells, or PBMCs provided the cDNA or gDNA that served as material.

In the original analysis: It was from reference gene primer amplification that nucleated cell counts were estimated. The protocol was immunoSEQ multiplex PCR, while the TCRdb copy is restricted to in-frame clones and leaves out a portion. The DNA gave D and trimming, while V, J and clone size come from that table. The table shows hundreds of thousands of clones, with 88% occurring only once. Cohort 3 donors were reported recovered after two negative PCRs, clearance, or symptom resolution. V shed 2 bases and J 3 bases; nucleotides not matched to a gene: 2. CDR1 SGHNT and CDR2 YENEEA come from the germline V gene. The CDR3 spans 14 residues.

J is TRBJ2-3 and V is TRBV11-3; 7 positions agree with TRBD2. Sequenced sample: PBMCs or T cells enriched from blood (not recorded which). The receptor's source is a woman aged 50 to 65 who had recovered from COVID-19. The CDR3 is CASSLRGRTDTQYF. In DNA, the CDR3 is TGTGCCAGCAGCTTACGCGGGAGAACAGATACGCAGTATTTT.